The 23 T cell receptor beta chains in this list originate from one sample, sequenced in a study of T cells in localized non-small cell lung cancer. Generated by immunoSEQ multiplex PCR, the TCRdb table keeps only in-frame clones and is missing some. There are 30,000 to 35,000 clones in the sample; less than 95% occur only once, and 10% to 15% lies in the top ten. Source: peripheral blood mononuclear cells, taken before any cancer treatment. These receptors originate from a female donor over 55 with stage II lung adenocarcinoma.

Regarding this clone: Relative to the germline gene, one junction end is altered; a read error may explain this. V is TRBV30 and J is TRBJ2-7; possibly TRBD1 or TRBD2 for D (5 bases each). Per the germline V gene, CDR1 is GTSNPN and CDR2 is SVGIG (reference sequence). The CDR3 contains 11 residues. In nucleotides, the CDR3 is TGTGCCGGGAGCAGGGCGTACGAGCAGTACTTC. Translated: CAGSRAYEQYF.

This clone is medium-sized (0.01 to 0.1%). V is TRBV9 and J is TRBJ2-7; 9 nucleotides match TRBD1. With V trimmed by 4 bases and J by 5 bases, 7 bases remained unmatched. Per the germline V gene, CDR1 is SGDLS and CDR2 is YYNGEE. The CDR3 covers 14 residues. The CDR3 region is CASSTGQGRNEQYF. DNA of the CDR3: TGTGCCAGCAGCACCGGACAGGGGAGGAACGAGCAGTACTTC.

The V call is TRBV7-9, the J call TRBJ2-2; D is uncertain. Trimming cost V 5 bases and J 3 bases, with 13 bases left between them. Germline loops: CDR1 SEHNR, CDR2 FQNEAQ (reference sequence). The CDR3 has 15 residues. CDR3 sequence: CASSLSGRDTGELFF. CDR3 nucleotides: TGTGCCAGCAGCCTTTCTGGAAGAGACACCGGGGAGCTGTTTTTT.

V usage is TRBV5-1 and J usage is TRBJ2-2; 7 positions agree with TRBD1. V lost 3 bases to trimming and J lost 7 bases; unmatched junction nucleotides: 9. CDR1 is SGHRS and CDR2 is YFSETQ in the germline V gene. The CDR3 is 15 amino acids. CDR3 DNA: TGCGCCAGCAGCTATGGGGACAGAGTCTTCGGGGAGCTGTTTTTT. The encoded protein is CASSYGDRVFGELFF.

The CDR3 spells CATSMGGPSTDTQYF. The CDR3 DNA follows: TGTGCCACCAGCATGGGGGGGCCTAGCACAGATACGCAGTATTTT. The gene calls are TRBV15 and TRBJ2-3; perhaps TRBD2 as D (7 bases). V shed 4 bases and J shed 0 bases, with 11 bases lying between them. CDR1 and CDR2 from the germline V gene are LNHNV and YYDKDF (reference sequence). The CDR3 extends over 15 amino acids.

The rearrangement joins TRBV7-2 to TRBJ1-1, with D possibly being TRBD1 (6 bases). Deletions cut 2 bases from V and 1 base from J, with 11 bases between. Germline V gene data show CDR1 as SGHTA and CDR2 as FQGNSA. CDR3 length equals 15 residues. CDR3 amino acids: CASSLMTRGNTEAFF. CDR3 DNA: TGTGCCAGCAGCTTAATGACCAGGGGGAACACTGAAGCTTTCTTT.

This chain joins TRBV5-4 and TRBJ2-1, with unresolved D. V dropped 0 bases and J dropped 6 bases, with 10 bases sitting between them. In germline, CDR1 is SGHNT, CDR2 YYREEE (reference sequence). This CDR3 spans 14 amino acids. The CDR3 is CASSLGLNGNEQFF. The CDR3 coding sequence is TGTGCCAGCAGCTTGGGTCTAAATGGCAATGAGCAGTTCTTC.

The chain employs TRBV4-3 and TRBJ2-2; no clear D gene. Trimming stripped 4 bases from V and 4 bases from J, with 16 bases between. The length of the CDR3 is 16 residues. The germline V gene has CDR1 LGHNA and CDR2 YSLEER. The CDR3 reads CASSPHLRALTGELFF. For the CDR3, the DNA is TGCGCCAGCAGCCCGCACCTTCGGGCTCTCACCGGGGAGCTGTTTTTT.

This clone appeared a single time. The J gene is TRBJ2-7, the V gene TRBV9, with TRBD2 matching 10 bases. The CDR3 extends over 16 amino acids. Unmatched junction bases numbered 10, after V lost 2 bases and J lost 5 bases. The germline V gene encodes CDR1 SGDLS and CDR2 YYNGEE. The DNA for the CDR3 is TGTGCCAGCAGCGTGTCCCCTAGCGGGAGAACCAACGAGCAGTACTTC. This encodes CASSVSPSGRTNEQYF. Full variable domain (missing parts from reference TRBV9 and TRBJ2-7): DSGVTQTPKHLITATGQRVTLRCSPRSGDLSVYWYQQSLDQGLQFLIQYYNGEERAKGNILERFSAQQFPDLHSELNLSSLELGDSALYFCASSVSPSGRTNEQYFGPGTRLTVT.

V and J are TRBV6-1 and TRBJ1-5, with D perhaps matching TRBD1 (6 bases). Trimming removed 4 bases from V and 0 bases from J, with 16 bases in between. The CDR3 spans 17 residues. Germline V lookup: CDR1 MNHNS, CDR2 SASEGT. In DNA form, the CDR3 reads TGTGCCAGCAGTGCTGACAGGACCGGGATTAGCAATCAGCCCCAGCATTTT. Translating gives CASSADRTGISNQPQHF.

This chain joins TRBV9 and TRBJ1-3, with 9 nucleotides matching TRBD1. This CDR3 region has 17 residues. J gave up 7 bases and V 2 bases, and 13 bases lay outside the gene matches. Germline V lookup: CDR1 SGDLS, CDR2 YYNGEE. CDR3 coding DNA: TGTGCCAGCAGCGTTGGGGGACAGGGTCCGATGGGGAACACCATATATTTT. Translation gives CASSVGGQGPMGNTIYF.

CDR3 protein: CASSQAEEFEQYF. DNA of the CDR3: TGTGCCAGCAGCCAAGCTGAGGAATTCGAGCAGTACTTC. The V call is TRBV4-2, the J call TRBJ2-7; no clear D. Looked up from germline, CDR1 is LGHNA and CDR2 is YNFKEQ. V dropped 1 base and J dropped 6 bases, with 10 bases sitting between them. This CDR3 contains 13 residues.

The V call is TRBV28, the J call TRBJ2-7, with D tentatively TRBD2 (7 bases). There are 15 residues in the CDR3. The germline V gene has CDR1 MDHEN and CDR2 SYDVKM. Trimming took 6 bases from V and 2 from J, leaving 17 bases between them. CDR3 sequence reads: CASRMGAGEAYEQYF. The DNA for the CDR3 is TGTGCCAGCAGGATGGGGGCGGGAGAGGCCTACGAGCAGTACTTC.

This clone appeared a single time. CDR3 coding DNA: TGTGCCAGCAGCCCCCGGTCCGAGTTCAATCAGCCCCAGCATTTT. This codes for CASSPRSEFNQPQHF. The rearrangement uses TRBV7-8 and TRBJ1-5; the D is unclear. CDR1 SGHVS and CDR2 FQNEAQ come from the germline V gene. V lost 5 bases, J lost 3 bases, and 14 bases lay in between. The CDR3 totals 15 residues.

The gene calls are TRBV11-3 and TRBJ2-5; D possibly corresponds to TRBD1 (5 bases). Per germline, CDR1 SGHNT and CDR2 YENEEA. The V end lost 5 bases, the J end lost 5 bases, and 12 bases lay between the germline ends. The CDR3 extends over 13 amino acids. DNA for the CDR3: TGTGCCAGCAGCCGCCAGGGTGGGGAGACCCAGTACTTC. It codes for CASSRQGGETQYF.

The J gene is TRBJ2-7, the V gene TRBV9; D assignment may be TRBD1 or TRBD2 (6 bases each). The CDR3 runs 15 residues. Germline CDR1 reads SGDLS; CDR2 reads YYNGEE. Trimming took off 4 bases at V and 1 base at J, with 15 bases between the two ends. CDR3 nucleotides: TGTGCCAGCAGCCCCTCCCGGGGGCGATCCTACGAGCAGTACTTC. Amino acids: CASSPSRGRSYEQYF.

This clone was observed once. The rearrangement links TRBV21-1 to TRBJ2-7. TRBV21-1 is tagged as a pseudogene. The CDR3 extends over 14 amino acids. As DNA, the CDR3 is TGTGCCAGCAGCAAAGCCGGCAGTTCCTACGAGCAGTACTTC. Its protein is CASSKAGSSYEQYF.

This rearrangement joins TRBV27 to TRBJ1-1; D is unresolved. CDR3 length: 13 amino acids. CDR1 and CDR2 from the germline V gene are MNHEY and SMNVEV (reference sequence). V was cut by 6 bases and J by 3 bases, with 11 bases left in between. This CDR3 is CASSFHGDTEAFF. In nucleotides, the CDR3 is TGTGCCAGCAGCTTCCATGGAGACACTGAAGCTTTCTTT.

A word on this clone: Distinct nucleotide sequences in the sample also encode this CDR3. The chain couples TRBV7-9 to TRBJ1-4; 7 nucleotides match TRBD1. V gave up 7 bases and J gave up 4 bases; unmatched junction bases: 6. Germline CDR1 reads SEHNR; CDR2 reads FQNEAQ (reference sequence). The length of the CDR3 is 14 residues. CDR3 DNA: TGTGCCAGCAACCGGGACAGCCTTAATGAAAAACTGTTTTTT. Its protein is CASNRDSLNEKLFF. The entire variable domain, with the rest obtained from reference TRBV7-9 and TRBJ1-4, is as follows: DTGVSQNPRHKITKRGQNVTFRCDPISEHNRLYWYRQTLGQGPEFLTYFQNEAQLEKSRLLSDRFSAERPKGSFSTLEIQRTEQGDSAMYLCASNRDSLNEKLFFGSGTQLSVL.

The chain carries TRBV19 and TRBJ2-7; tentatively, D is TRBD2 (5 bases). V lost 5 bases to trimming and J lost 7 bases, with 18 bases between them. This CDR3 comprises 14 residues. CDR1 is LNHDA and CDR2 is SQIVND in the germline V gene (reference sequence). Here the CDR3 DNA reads TGTGCCAGTAGTCAAACTACAGCTTCGGGAGAGCAGTACTTC. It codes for CASSQTTASGEQYF.

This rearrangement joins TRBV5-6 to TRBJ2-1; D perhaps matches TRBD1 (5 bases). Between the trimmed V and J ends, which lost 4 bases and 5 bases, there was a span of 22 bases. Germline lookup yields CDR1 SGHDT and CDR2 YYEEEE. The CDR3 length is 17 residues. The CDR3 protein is CASSPQPPLRQNNEQFF. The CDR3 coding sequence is TGTGCCAGCAGCCCTCAGCCCCCCTTACGACAGAACAATGAGCAGTTCTTC.

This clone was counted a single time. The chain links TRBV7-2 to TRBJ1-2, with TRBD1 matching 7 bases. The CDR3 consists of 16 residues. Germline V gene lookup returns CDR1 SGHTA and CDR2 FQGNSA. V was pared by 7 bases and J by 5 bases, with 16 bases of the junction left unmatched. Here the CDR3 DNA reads TGTGCCAGCACCCAGGGAAGGGGGCGTCGGGGGTATGGCTACACCTTC. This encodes CASTQGRGRRGYGYTF.

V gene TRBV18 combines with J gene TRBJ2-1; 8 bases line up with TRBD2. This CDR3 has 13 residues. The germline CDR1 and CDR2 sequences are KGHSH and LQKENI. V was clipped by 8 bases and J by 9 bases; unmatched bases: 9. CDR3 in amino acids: CASGPAAGGEQFF. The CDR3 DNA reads TGTGCCAGCGGGCCGGCGGCGGGAGGTGAGCAGTTCTTC.